The TCR beta chain under discussion was sequenced for a study of lymphopenia after photon versus proton radiotherapy. Study outcomes and limitations: Under photons, naive T cells and diversity fell while effector/memory populations rose.

Using immunoSEQ multiplex PCR, the repertoire was profiled, and TCRdb retains in-frame clones only, with some absent. The sample consists of approximately 24,000 clones, roughly nine tenths of them appearing once. Note on this clone: Its antigen is unidentified.

V dropped 8 bases and J dropped 0 bases, with 17 bases sitting between them. This CDR3 is 15 amino acids long. Germline CDR1 reads ENHRY; CDR2 reads SYGVKD. The chain recombines TRBV10-3 with TRBJ2-7, with D possibly TRBD2 on 6 matching bases. The TCR originated in a woman aged 50 to 60 with cholangiocarcinoma. The input for sequencing was peripheral blood, taken from a patient treated with photon-based radiotherapy. CDR3 nucleotides: TGTGCCATCGGTTTTACCCCGGGGGACTCCTACGAGCAGTACTTC. This translates into CAIGFTPGDSYEQYF.